The clone carrying this T cell receptor beta chain was seen a few times. Its specificity is not known. The data derive from a study of CD8 T cells in ankylosing spondylitis. V lost 4 bases to trimming and J lost 11 bases, with 13 bases between them. This CDR3 has 12 residues. Study-wide points: Some motif variants were previously reported in reactive arthritis synovial fluid and blood. Typical of ankylosing spondylitis blood, it appeared, was a TCR beta motif of eight highly homologous variants.

Quantitative 5'-RACE with molecular barcodes produced the TCR beta libraries. One entry per CDR3 protein, called by TCRdb with MiXCR from the 5' RACE reads. This table holds approximately 260,000 distinct CDR3 sequences, roughly 8.6% found once. The sample comprised blood, either unsorted or a sorted T cell fraction (not recorded which). The source of this sequence is a male donor with ankylosing spondylitis or in good health (not recorded which). The chain employs TRBV12-3 or TRBV12-4 and TRBJ2-3; either TRBD1 or TRBD2 may fit D (5 bases each). This CDR3 reads CASSWDRWGQYF. The CDR3, as DNA: TGTGCCAGCAGTTGGGACCGATGGGGGCAGTATTTT.